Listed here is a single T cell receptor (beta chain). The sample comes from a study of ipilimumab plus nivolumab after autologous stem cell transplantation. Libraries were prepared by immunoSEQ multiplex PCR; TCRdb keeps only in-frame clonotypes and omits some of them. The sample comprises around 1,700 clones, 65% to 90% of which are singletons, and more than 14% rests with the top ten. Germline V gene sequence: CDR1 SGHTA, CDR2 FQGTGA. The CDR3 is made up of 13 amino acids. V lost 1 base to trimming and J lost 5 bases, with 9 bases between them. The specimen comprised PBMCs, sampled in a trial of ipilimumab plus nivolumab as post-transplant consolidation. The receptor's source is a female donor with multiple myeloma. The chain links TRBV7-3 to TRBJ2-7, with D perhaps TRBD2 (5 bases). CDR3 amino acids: CASSLRGSDEQYF. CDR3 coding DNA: TGTGCCAGCAGCTTAAGAGGGTCCGACGAGCAGTACTTC. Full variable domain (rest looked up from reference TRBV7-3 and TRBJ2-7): GAGVSQTPSNKVTEKGKYVELRCDPISGHTALYWYRQSLGQGPEFLIYFQGTGAADDSGLPNDRFFAVRPEGSVSTLKIQRTERGDSAVYLCASSLRGSDEQYFGPGTRLTVT.